The T cell receptor beta chain under discussion was sequenced for a study of PD-1 blockade in classical Hodgkin lymphoma. Study-wide results and caveats: The origin of the repertoire differences remains undefined, with disease activity or prior therapy as possible causes. Those patients who began receiving nivolumab less than 1 year after ASCT had lower diversity, and they were excluded.

This clone was detected only a few times. The antigen is unknown. The time point: cycle 4 day 1 (C4D1), after 6 weeks of nivolumab. Each patient relapsed following autologous stem cell transplantation, and prior brentuximab vedotin exposure differed. Isolated CD8+ T cells were derived from thawed PBMCs through magnetic negative selection. V lost 0 bases, J lost 7 bases, and 10 bases lay in between. In germline, CDR1 is MNHEY, CDR2 SVGAGI. This CDR3 has 14 residues. Sequencing used immunoSEQ multiplex PCR; TCRdb keeps in-frame clones, though not all of them. The sample lists about 20,000 clones, about 80% seen once, with roughly 7.3% in the top ten.

This clonotype was sampled from a human donor with classical Hodgkin lymphoma. Sequencing was performed on CD8+ T cells from blood, taken before the fourth cycle of nivolumab. V and J are TRBV6-5 and TRBJ1-5; D is ambiguous. The CDR3 coding sequence is TGTGCCAGCAGTTACTCGCCGGTGGGACAGCCCCAGCATTTT. Amino acids: CASSYSPVGQPQHF.